The clone carrying this T cell receptor beta chain appeared once. This sample was taken from a study of blood T cell repertoires in COVID-19. About the study: Sites in the United States, Italy and Spain provided acute and convalescent COVID-19 samples. Nucleic acid was either cDNA or gDNA, and it came from T cells, B-cell-depleted T cells, or PBMCs.

Original processing methods: Reference gene primer amplification gave nucleated cell count estimates. The assay was immunoSEQ multiplex PCR, and TCRdb's table has in-frame clones only and misses some. The V and J calls and clone size come from that table; D and trimming were worked out from the DNA. The data contain more than 120,000 clones, about 90% of them singletons. The sequence came from a man between 50 and 59 years old who had recovered from COVID-19. The sample taken for sequencing was peripheral blood.

The CDR3 nucleotides are TGTGCCATCAGTGGAAACAGGGGGGAGGTCACTGAAGCTTTCTTT. Its translation is CAISGNRGEVTEAFF. The chain carries TRBV10-3 and TRBJ1-1; 8 bases match TRBD1. This CDR3 contains 15 residues. Germline CDR1 reads ENHRY; CDR2 reads SYGVKD. With 4 bases clipped from V and 4 bases from J, the junction kept 8 bases outside the gene matches.